The 13 T cell receptor beta chains listed next were all sequenced from one sample in a study of CD8+CD57+ T cells in acquired aplastic anemia. The authors sequenced patients whose flow cytometry had shown CD8+CD57+ cell expansion. The study profiled TCR beta VDJ and CDR3 using genomic DNA as template. TCRdb analysed the reads with MiXCR anew, one entry per CDR3 protein. This sample carries some 120,000 distinct CDR3 sequences, approximately 50% of them seen once, and the ten largest clones take roughly 30%. The sample was sorted CD4+, CD8+, or CD8+CD57+ T cells (not recorded which) from PBMCs. These receptors were taken from a human donor with aplastic anemia.

This clonotype was detected ten times or more. V gene TRBV5-8 combines with J gene TRBJ2-5; maybe TRBD2 (6 bases). The ends were cut back, 0 bases at V and 5 bases at J, with 17 bases in the middle. The germline CDR1 and CDR2 sequences are SGHTS and YDEGEE. This CDR3 spans 16 amino acids. The CDR3 loop reads CASSLGGVAPPETQYF. CDR3 DNA sequence: TGTGCCAGCAGCTTGGGGGGGGTGGCCCCCCCGGAGACCCAGTACTTC.

The chain employs TRBV19 and TRBJ1-1, with a possible D match to TRBD1 (6 bases). V was trimmed by 4 bases and J by 4 bases, leaving 16 bases between them. The CDR3 is 15 amino acids. The germline CDR1 and CDR2 sequences are LNHDA and SQIVND (reference sequence). CDR3 sequence reads: CASSTLGGQITEAFF. For the CDR3, the DNA is TGTGCCAGTAGTACTCTCGGGGGGCAGATCACTGAAGCTTTCTTT.

This clonotype was picked up many times. V and J are TRBV2 and TRBJ1-5; TRBD1 agrees at 9 bases. The trim removed 8 bases at V and 3 bases at J, leaving 5 bases unmatched. Germline CDR1 reads SNHLY; CDR2 reads FYNNEI. The CDR3 loop spans 14 amino acids. In DNA form, the CDR3 reads TGTGCCAGCCAGGACAGGGGACCCAATCAGCCCCAGCATTTT. It translates to CASQDRGPNQPQHF.

The rearrangement joins TRBV29-1 to TRBJ1-2; 7 positions match TRBD1. The junction had 6 bases not matched to a gene; V was cut back by 1 base and J by 4 bases. The CDR3 covers 14 residues. The germline V gene has CDR1 SQVTM and CDR2 ANQGSEA. CDR3 nucleotide sequence: TGCAGCGTTGAAGCCTCTCAGGGGGGCTATGGCTACACCTTC. As protein: CSVEASQGGYGYTF.

The chain is built from TRBV28 and TRBJ2-3; D gene unclear. Germline V gene lookup returns CDR1 MDHEN and CDR2 SYDVKM. The CDR3 contains 13 residues. The V gene lost 5 bases and the J gene lost 6 bases, with 12 bases spanning the gap. The CDR3 here is CASSLLARDTQYF. The CDR3 DNA reads as TGTGCCAGCAGTCTCCTGGCTAGGGATACGCAGTATTTT.

This clonotype was picked up a small number of times. CDR3 residues: CASSRILEEAYEQYF. For the CDR3, the DNA is TGTGCCAGCAGCCGAATACTTGAGGAGGCTTACGAGCAGTACTTC. The V call is TRBV2, the J call TRBJ2-7, with a weak D call TRBD2 (5 bases). V was cut by 6 bases and J by 4 bases, with 19 bases left in between. The CDR3 length is 15 residues. Germline V gene data show CDR1 as SNHLY and CDR2 as FYNNEI.

A note on this clonotype: This CDR3 fails to terminate in the conserved phenylalanine or tryptophan, so it likely reflects a read error. The chain links TRBV11-1 to TRBJ2-3; 11 nucleotides align to TRBD2. Germline assignment: CDR1 SGHAT and CDR2 FQDESV (reference sequence). This CDR3 contains 19 residues. V shed 3 bases, J shed 1 base, and the junction held 12 bases outside the gene matches. CDR3 in amino acids: CASSFMVLAGDLGTDTQYV. CDR3 DNA sequence: TGTGCCAGCAGCTTTATGGTACTAGCGGGGGACCTTGGCACAGATACGCAGTATGTT.

Note on this clonotype: The missing conserved phenylalanine or tryptophan at the end of this CDR3 makes a read error likely. Because the CDR3's place on the DNA is in doubt, the DNA is left out and the CDR3 is given as listed by TCRdb. The chain is built from TRBV2 and TRBJ2-1; TRBD1 is the table's D call and was not checked against the DNA. Germline assignment: CDR1 SNHLY and CDR2 FYNNEI. The CDR3 is 8 residues long, ends included. The CDR3 sequence: CASTPLGA.

This clonotype was detected ten times or more. The chain uses TRBV11-2 and TRBJ2-7; D gene ambiguous. Germline CDR1 SGHAT, CDR2 FQNNGV. V lost 2 bases to trimming and J lost 3 bases, with 17 bases between them. The CDR3 is 16 amino acids. This CDR3 reads CASSLSRAVTYYEQYF. The CDR3 DNA sequence: TGTGCCAGCAGCTTAAGTCGGGCGGTGACCTACTACGAGCAGTACTTC.

This clonotype showed up many times. V usage is TRBV11-1 and J usage is TRBJ2-1; 14 positions match TRBD2. The V segment lost 0 bases and the J segment 10 bases; nucleotides outside the gene matches: 17. The length of the CDR3 is 20 residues. Germline V gene data show CDR1 as SGHAT and CDR2 as FQDESV (reference sequence). The CDR3 is CASSLAWTSGRTPSKNEQFF. The CDR3 DNA follows: TGTGCCAGCAGCTTAGCGTGGACTAGCGGGAGGACCCCTTCTAAAAACGAGCAGTTCTTC.

This clonotype was recorded at least ten times. The chain recombines TRBV6-1 with TRBJ2-5, with 8 bases identical to TRBD1. CDR3 length: 13 amino acids. V was clipped by 4 bases and J by 5 bases; unmatched bases: 3. Germline CDR1 and CDR2: MNHNS and SASEGT. The CDR3 sequence is CASSGTGPETQYF. Written as DNA, the CDR3 is TGTGCCAGCAGTGGGACAGGGCCGGAGACCCAGTACTTC.

There are a few counts of this clonotype. The rearrangement uses TRBV19 and TRBJ2-7; tentatively, D is TRBD1 or TRBD2 (5 bases each). This CDR3 spans 15 amino acids. Trimming pared 7 bases from V and 3 bases from J, leaving 19 bases between. The V gene's germline CDR1 is LNHDA and CDR2 SQIVND (reference sequence). The DNA for the CDR3 is TGTGCCAGTATGGGCGAAGGGACGGCCGACTACGAGCAGTACTTC. It translates to CASMGEGTADYEQYF. The full variable domain, completed using reference TRBV19 and TRBJ2-7, is DGGITQSPKYLFRKEGQNVTLSCEQNLNHDAMYWYRQDPGQGLRLIYYSQIVNDFQKGDIAEGYSVSREKKESFPLTVTSAQKNPTAFYLCASMGEGTADYEQYFGPGTRLTVT.

V and J are TRBV10-3 and TRBJ2-5; TRBD2 aligns across 10 bases. CDR3 length: 16 residues. The V and J ends lost 4 bases and 3 bases, in that order; junction bases with no gene match: 8. Germline assignment: CDR1 ENHRY and CDR2 SYGVKD. CDR3 region: CAISGFSGGAEETQYF. The CDR3 DNA follows: TGTGCCATCAGTGGTTTCAGCGGGGGGGCCGAAGAGACCCAGTACTTC.